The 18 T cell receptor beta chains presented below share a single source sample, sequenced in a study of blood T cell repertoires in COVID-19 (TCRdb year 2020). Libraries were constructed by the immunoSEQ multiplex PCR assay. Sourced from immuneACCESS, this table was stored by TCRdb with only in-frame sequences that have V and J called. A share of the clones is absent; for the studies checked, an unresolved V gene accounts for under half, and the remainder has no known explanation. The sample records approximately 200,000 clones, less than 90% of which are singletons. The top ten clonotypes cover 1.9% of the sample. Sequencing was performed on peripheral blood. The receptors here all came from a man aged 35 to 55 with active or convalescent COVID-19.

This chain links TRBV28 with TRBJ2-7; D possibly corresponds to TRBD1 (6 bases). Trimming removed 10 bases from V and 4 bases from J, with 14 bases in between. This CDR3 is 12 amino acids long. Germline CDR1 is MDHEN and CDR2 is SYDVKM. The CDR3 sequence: CAITRDTYEQYF. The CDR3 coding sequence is TGTGCCATCACCCGGGACACTTACGAGCAGTACTTC. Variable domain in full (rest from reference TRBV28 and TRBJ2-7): DVKVTQSSRYLVKRTGEKVFLECVQDMDHENMFWYRQDPGLGLRLIYFSYDVKMKEKGDIPEGYSVSREKKERFSLILESASTNQTSMYLCAITRDTYEQYFGPGTRLTVT.

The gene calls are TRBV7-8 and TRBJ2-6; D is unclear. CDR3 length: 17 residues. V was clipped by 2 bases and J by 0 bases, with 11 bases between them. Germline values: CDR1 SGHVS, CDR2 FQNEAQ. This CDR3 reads CASSLLAVRSGANVLTF. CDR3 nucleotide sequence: TGTGCCAGCAGCTTACTCGCGGTTCGCTCTGGGGCCAACGTCCTGACTTTC.

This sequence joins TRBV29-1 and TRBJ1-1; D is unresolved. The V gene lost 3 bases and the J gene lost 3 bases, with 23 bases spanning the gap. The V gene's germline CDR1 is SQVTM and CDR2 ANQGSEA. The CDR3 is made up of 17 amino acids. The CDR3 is CSVEAADPYGVDTEAFF. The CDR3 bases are TGCAGCGTTGAGGCGGCTGATCCCTACGGGGTGGACACTGAAGCTTTCTTT.

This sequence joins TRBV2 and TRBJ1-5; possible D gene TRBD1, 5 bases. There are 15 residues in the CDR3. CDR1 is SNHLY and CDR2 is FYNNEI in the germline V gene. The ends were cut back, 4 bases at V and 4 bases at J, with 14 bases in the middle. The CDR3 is CASSVREGGNQPQHF. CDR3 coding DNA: TGTGCCAGCAGTGTCAGGGAGGGAGGGAATCAGCCCCAGCATTTT. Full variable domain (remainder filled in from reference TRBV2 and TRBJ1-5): EPEVTQTPSHQVTQMGQEVILRCVPISNHLYFYWYRQILGQKVEFLVSFYNNEISEKSEIFDDQFSVERPDGSNFTLKIRSTKLEDSAMYFCASSVREGGNQPQHFGDGTRLSIL.

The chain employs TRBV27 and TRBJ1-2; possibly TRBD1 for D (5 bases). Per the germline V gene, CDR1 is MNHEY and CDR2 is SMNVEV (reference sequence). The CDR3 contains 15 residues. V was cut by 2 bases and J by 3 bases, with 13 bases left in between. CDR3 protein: CASSLTGGSHYGYTF. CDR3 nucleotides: TGTGCCAGCAGTTTAACGGGGGGGAGTCACTATGGCTACACCTTC.

CDR3 bases: TGTGCCAGCAGCCTAGGACCGGACTACAATTACGAGCAGTACTTC. Protein sequence: CASSLGPDYNYEQYF. The chain uses TRBV9 and TRBJ2-7; possibly TRBD2 for D (6 bases). CDR3 length equals 15 residues. Germline V gives CDR1 SGDLS, CDR2 YYNGEE. Trimming cost V 4 bases and J 4 bases, with 18 bases left between them.

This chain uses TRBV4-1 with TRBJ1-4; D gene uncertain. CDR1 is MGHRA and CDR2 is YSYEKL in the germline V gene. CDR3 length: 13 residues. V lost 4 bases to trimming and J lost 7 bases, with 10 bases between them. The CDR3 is CASSPLSREKLFF. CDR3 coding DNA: TGCGCCAGCAGCCCACTCTCCCGTGAAAAACTGTTTTTT.

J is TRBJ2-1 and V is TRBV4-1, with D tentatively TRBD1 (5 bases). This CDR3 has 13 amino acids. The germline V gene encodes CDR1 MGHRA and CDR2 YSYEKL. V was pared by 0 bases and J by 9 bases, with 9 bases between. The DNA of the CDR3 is TGCGCCAGCAGCCAAGATTATGACAGTGAGCAGTTCTTC. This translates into CASSQDYDSEQFF.

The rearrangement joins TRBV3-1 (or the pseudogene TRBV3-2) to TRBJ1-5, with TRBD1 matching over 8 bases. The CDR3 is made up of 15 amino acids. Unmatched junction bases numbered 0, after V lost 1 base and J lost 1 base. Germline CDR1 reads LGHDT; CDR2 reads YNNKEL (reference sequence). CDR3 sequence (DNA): TGTGCCAGCAGCCAAGGGACAGGGAGCAATCAGCCCCAGCATTTT. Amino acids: CASSQGTGSNQPQHF.

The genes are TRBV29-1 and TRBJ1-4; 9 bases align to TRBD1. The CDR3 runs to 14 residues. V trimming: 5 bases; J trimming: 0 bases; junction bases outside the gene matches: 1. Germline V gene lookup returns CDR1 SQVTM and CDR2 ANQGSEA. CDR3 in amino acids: CSVTGGSTNEKLFF. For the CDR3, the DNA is TGCAGCGTTACAGGGGGCTCAACTAATGAAAAACTGTTTTTT.

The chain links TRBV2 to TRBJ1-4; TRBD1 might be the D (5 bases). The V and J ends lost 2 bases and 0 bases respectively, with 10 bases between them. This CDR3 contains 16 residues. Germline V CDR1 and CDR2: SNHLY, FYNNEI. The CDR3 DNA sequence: TGTGCCAGCAGTGAACTCCCGACAGCAACTAATGAAAAACTGTTTTTT. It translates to CASSELPTATNEKLFF.

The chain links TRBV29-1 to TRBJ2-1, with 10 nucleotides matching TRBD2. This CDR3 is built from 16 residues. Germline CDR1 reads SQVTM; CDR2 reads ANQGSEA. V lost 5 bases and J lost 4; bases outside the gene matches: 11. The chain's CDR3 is CSVFISGRAWYNEQFF. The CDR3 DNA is TGCAGCGTTTTCATCAGCGGGAGGGCCTGGTACAATGAGCAGTTCTTC.

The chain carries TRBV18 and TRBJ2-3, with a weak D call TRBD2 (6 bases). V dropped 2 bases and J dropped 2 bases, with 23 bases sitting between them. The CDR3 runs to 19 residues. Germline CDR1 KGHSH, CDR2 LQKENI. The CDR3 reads CASSPYALPRGKITDTQYF. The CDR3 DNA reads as TGTGCCAGCTCACCATACGCACTCCCCCGCGGGAAGATCACAGATACGCAGTATTTT.

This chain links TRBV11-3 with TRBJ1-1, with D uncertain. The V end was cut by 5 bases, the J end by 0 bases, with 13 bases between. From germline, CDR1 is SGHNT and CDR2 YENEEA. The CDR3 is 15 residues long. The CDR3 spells CASSPGSKMNTEAFF. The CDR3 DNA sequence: TGTGCCAGCAGCCCGGGTTCAAAAATGAACACTGAAGCTTTCTTT.

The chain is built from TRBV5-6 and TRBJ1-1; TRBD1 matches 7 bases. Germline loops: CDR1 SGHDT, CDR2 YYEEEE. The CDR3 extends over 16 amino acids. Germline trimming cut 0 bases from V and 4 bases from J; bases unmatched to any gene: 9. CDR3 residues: CASSLGGSWTGTEAFF. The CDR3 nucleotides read TGTGCCAGCAGCTTGGGGGGCTCGTGGACAGGCACTGAAGCTTTCTTT.

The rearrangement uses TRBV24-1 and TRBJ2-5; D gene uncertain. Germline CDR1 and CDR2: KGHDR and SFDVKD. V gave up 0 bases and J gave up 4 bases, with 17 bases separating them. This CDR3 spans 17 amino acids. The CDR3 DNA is TGTGCCACCAGTGATTTGTACCCAGGCCTGGGTTTAGAGACCCAGTACTTC. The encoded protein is CATSDLYPGLGLETQYF.

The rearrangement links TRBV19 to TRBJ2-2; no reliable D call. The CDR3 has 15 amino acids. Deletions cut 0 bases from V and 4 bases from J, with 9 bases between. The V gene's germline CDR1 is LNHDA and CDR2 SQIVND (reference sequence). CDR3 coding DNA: TGTGCCAGTAGTATAGACCCTAGTGTCACCGGGGAGCTGTTTTTT. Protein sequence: CASSIDPSVTGELFF.

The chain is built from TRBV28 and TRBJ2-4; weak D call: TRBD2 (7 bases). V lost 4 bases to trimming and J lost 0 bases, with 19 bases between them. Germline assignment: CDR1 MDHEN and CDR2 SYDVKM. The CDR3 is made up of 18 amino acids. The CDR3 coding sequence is TGTGCCAGCAGTTCCCCAAGGGCGGGGGCACTAGCCAAAAACATTCAGTACTTC. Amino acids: CASSSPRAGALAKNIQYF.